The 21 T cell receptor beta chains below all came from one sample that was sequenced in a study of T cell clonotyping in hematopoietic cell transplantation. Profiled with immunoSEQ multiplex PCR; TCRdb holds only in-frame clones, not every one. Of approximately 42,000 clones detected, around 85% appear once; the ten largest clones hold 2.5% to 3.5%. Time point specified: recipient sample about 28 days before transplant, after cytoreduction. This material consisted of peripheral blood mononuclear cells, taken before stem cell transplant. All receptors come from a man aged 60 to 69 with acute myeloid leukemia. Some clones in this sample may be carry-over from other donors' samples.

The chain has TRBV5-4 and TRBJ2-7; tentatively, D is TRBD1 or TRBD2 (5 bases each). V lost 7 bases and J lost 12, with 17 bases in between. Per germline, CDR1 SGHNT and CDR2 YYREEE (reference sequence). CDR3 length: 11 residues. CDR3 protein: CASHNEGHRYF. CDR3 DNA: TGTGCCAGCCATAACGAGGGGCATAGGTACTTC.

This rearrangement joins TRBV9 to TRBJ1-2; unclear D gene. The CDR3 sequence is 15 residues long. Germline V gene sequence: CDR1 SGDLS, CDR2 YYNGEE. The germline V and J ends were trimmed by 0 bases and 1 base, with 10 bases remaining between them. CDR3 bases: TGTGCCAGCAGCGTAGTCTCTGATATTAACTATGGCTACACCTTC. Translation: CASSVVSDINYGYTF.

This rearrangement joins TRBV19 to TRBJ1-1; a possible D gene is TRBD1 (5 bases). V lost 5 bases, J lost 3 bases, and 25 bases lay in between. The CDR3 has 18 residues. Germline V lookup: CDR1 LNHDA, CDR2 SQIVND (reference sequence). The CDR3: CASSAPGPELLFYTEAFF. The CDR3 DNA follows: TGTGCCAGTAGTGCCCCGGGACCAGAACTTCTATTTTACACTGAAGCTTTCTTT.

The genes are TRBV2 and TRBJ1-1; 11 bases line up with TRBD1. V dropped 4 bases and J dropped 10; count of bases not matched to a gene: 5. CDR1 SNHLY and CDR2 FYNNEI come from the germline V gene. The CDR3 contains 13 residues. CDR3: CASSADRGRGAFF. DNA for the CDR3: TGTGCCAGCAGTGCGGACAGGGGGCGCGGAGCTTTCTTT.

This chain links TRBV28 with TRBJ2-5; 8 positions match TRBD1. From germline, CDR1 is MDHEN and CDR2 SYDVKM. J gave up 3 bases and V 6 bases, and 6 bases lay outside the gene matches. CDR3 length equals 14 residues. The DNA for the CDR3 is TGTGCCAGCAGCTTGACAGGGGCAAAAGAGACCCAGTACTTC. As protein: CASSLTGAKETQYF.

The rearrangement uses TRBV28 and TRBJ1-2; D call uncertain. The CDR3 is made up of 16 amino acids. The germline CDR1 and CDR2 sequences are MDHEN and SYDVKM. V was cut by 3 bases and J by 2 bases, with 16 bases left in between. The CDR3 DNA is TGTGCCAGCAGTTTCCCCTCCGCGGCGGGGAACTATGGCTACACCTTC. Translated: CASSFPSAAGNYGYTF.

In its sample, this clone was seen once. V usage is TRBV5-8 and J usage is TRBJ2-3; the D gene is possibly TRBD1 (5 bases). Germline V gene lookup returns CDR1 SGHTS and CDR2 YDEGEE. This CDR3 is 16 amino acids long. Trimming pared 0 bases from V and 6 bases from J, leaving 17 bases between. The CDR3 protein is CASSLAPRGDRDTQYF. The CDR3 DNA reads TGTGCCAGCAGCTTGGCGCCAAGGGGTGACCGGGATACGCAGTATTTT.

The chain has TRBV7-9 and TRBJ1-1; D ambiguous. The V gene lost 3 bases and the J gene lost 0 bases, with 11 bases spanning the gap. This CDR3 is 15 amino acids long. In germline, CDR1 is SEHNR, CDR2 FQNEAQ (reference sequence). The DNA of the CDR3 is TGTGCCAGCAGCTTGCGGGCGAGCATGAACACTGAAGCTTTCTTT. This encodes CASSLRASMNTEAFF.

The chain employs TRBV6-5 and TRBJ2-7; 9 nucleotides agree with TRBD2. Trimming cost V 6 bases and J 0 bases; bases outside gene matches: 3. CDR1 and CDR2 from the germline V gene are MNHEY and SVGAGI. The CDR3 length is 14 residues. The CDR3 here is CASSLAGNSYEQYF. The DNA of the CDR3 is TGTGCCAGCAGCCTAGCGGGAAACTCCTACGAGCAGTACTTC.

The chain is built from TRBV7-2 and TRBJ2-2, with D tentatively TRBD1 (5 bases). Trimming removed 1 base at V and 6 bases at J, with 9 bases between. CDR3 length: 14 amino acids. Germline lookup yields CDR1 SGHTA and CDR2 FQGNSA. The CDR3 here is CASSLEVRAGELFF. In DNA form, the CDR3 reads TGTGCCAGCAGCTTAGAAGTCAGGGCCGGGGAGCTGTTTTTT.

This clone has just one count. The V gene is TRBV7-8, the J gene TRBJ2-1; TRBD1 is a possible D gene (5 bases). The CDR3 runs to 13 residues. Germline V lookup: CDR1 SGHVS, CDR2 FQNEAQ. V lost 3 bases and J lost 4, with 7 bases in between. The DNA of the CDR3 is TGTGCCAGCAGCTTGGGGCCTTACAATGAGCAGTTCTTC. Protein: CASSLGPYNEQFF.

V is TRBV4-2 and J is TRBJ2-7, with D possibly called TRBD1 or TRBD2 (5 bases each). V was shortened by 1 base and J by 5 bases, with 15 bases between the two germline ends. Germline values: CDR1 LGHNA, CDR2 YNFKEQ. The CDR3 has 15 residues. The chain's CDR3 is CASSQVGGSQNEQYF. The CDR3 DNA is TGTGCCAGCAGCCAAGTTGGGGGTTCCCAAAACGAGCAGTACTTC.

This chain uses TRBV28 with TRBJ1-1; no definite D call. The ends were cut back, 3 bases at V and 5 bases at J, with 13 bases in the middle. Per the germline V gene, CDR1 is MDHEN and CDR2 is SYDVKM. The CDR3 is 14 residues long. DNA of the CDR3: TGTGCCAGCAGTTTTGGGGTTGGAAGGACTGAAGCTTTCTTT. It specifies CASSFGVGRTEAFF.

This chain links TRBV2 with TRBJ1-1, with 10 bases identical to TRBD1. Germline CDR1 reads SNHLY; CDR2 reads FYNNEI. V was clipped by 4 bases and J by 5 bases; unmatched bases: 10. CDR3 length: 16 amino acids. The CDR3 loop reads CASSVPRTGGRTEAFF. CDR3 DNA: TGTGCCAGCAGTGTCCCCAGGACAGGGGGTAGGACTGAAGCTTTCTTT.

The chain couples TRBV29-1 to TRBJ2-3; TRBD2 agrees at 7 bases. Trimming cost V 4 bases and J 2 bases; bases outside gene matches: 3. Looked up from germline, CDR1 is SQVTM and CDR2 is ANQGSEA. CDR3 length: 13 amino acids. This chain's CDR3 is CSVAGGITDTQYF. In nucleotides, the CDR3 is TGCAGCGTTGCCGGGGGGATCACAGATACGCAGTATTTT.

About this clone itself: Additional DNA sequences in this sample encode the identical CDR3. The chain recombines TRBV7-3 with TRBJ1-1; a weak D match, TRBD1 (6 bases). CDR1 SGHTA and CDR2 FQGTGA come from the germline V gene. V shed 5 bases and J shed 3 bases, with 13 bases lying between them. CDR3 length equals 14 residues. CDR3 loop: CASSLTGLDTEAFF. The CDR3 bases are TGTGCCAGCAGCCTTACAGGGTTGGACACTGAAGCTTTCTTT.

The sample holds a few counts of this clone. The V call is TRBV18, the J call TRBJ1-1; possible D gene TRBD1, 6 bases. The CDR3 spans 12 residues. V was cut by 6 bases and J by 7 bases, with 12 bases left in between. CDR1 is KGHSH, CDR2 LQKENI, per germline. In DNA form, the CDR3 reads TGTGCCAGCTCCTCCATACAGGGTGAAGCTTTCTTT. As protein: CASSSIQGEAFF.

J is TRBJ1-2 and V is TRBV18; D call uncertain. The ends were cut back, 0 bases at V and 7 bases at J, with 18 bases in the middle. The germline gives CDR1 KGHSH, CDR2 LQKENI. This CDR3 comprises 16 residues. CDR3 in DNA: TGTGCCAGCTCACCACCCGCAGGAACGACGCTAGCTGGCTACACCTTC. Protein: CASSPPAGTTLAGYTF. The full variable domain, completed using reference TRBV18 and TRBJ1-2, is NAGVMQNPRHLVRRRGQEARLRCSPMKGHSHVYWYRQLPEEGLKFMVYLQKENIIDESGMPKERFSAEFPKEGPSILRIQQVVRGDSAAYFCASSPPAGTTLAGYTFGSGTRLTVV.

The rearrangement joins TRBV5-8 to TRBJ1-5; D not certain. The CDR3 runs 16 residues. The germline V gene encodes CDR1 SGHTS and CDR2 YDEGEE. The V and J ends lost 0 bases and 0 bases respectively, with 10 bases between them. The CDR3 loop is CASSLAVGSSNQPQHF. As DNA, the CDR3 is TGTGCCAGCAGCTTGGCTGTAGGGTCTAGCAATCAGCCCCAGCATTTT.

The rearrangement uses TRBV10-3 and TRBJ2-7; D is perhaps TRBD1 (6 bases). Looked up from germline, CDR1 is ENHRY and CDR2 is SYGVKD. The CDR3 is 13 residues long. Deletions cut 6 bases from V and 5 bases from J, with 14 bases between. Written as DNA, the CDR3 is TGTGCCATCAGGGAACAGGGCGGAAACGAGCAGTACTTC. Protein sequence: CAIREQGGNEQYF.

The J gene is TRBJ2-1, the V gene TRBV4-1; D uncertain. The germline V gene has CDR1 MGHRA and CDR2 YSYEKL. This CDR3 spans 14 amino acids. The ends were cut back, 0 bases at V and 10 bases at J, with 13 bases in the middle. In DNA, the CDR3 is TGCGCCAGCAGCCAAGAATATCGACTCAAAGAGCAGTTCTTC. This translates into CASSQEYRLKEQFF.